Each of the 22 T cell receptor beta chains below was sequenced from the same sample in a study of blood T cell repertoires in COVID-19. Profiled with immunoSEQ multiplex PCR; TCRdb holds only in-frame clones, not every one. The table has approximately 230,000 clones, 87% seen once; the top ten hold under 4%. Sequenced sample: peripheral blood. The receptors here all came from a man aged 18 to 35 with active or convalescent COVID-19.

This clone was seen a handful of times. The V call is TRBV18, the J call TRBJ1-1; the match to TRBD1 covers 7 bases. The CDR3 is 13 amino acids. After removal of 3 bases from V and 5 bases from J, the junction contained 3 bases not matched to a gene. Germline assignment: CDR1 KGHSH and CDR2 LQKENI. The DNA of the CDR3 is TGTGCCAGCTCACCTACAGGGGAGACTGAAGCTTTCTTT. Its protein product is CASSPTGETEAFF.

This clone has ten or more counts. The rearrangement joins TRBV14 to TRBJ1-1, with D possibly being TRBD1 (5 bases). Trimming removed 3 bases from V and 6 bases from J, with 17 bases in between. The length of the CDR3 is 15 residues. The V gene's germline CDR1 is SGHDN and CDR2 FVKESK. CDR3 nucleotide sequence: TGTGCCAGCAGCCAGCCCTCAGGGTTCGGCGCTGAAGCTTTCTTT. It encodes CASSQPSGFGAEAFF.

CDR3 bases: TGCGCCAGCAGCGGAAGCCAGGGTAAAAATGAAAAACTGTTTTTT. It specifies CASSGSQGKNEKLFF. This chain links TRBV4-3 with TRBJ1-4, with a weak D call TRBD1 (5 bases). The germline V gene has CDR1 LGHNA and CDR2 YSLEER. V was clipped by 5 bases and J by 5 bases, with 15 bases between them. The CDR3 consists of 15 residues.

The rearrangement links TRBV28 to TRBJ1-1; possibly TRBD1 for D (5 bases). This CDR3 region has 12 residues. V lost 3 bases to trimming and J lost 4 bases, with 6 bases between them. Germline CDR1 reads MDHEN; CDR2 reads SYDVKM. In DNA form, the CDR3 reads TGTGCCAGCAGTTTCACAGGCACTGAAGCTTTCTTT. This codes for CASSFTGTEAFF.

This rearrangement joins TRBV2 to TRBJ1-4; 9 bases fit TRBD1. Germline CDR1 is SNHLY and CDR2 is FYNNEI. This CDR3 contains 17 residues. V dropped 11 bases and J dropped 3; count of bases not matched to a gene: 16. CDR3 in DNA: TGTGCCCAGAAGGGGACAGGGATCACTCCTGCTAATGAAAAACTGTTTTTT. This translates into CAQKGTGITPANEKLFF.

This chain uses TRBV6-5 with TRBJ2-6; D ambiguous. The CDR3 loop spans 16 amino acids. Germline-derived CDR1 and CDR2 are MNHEY and SVGAGI. Trimming removed 0 bases at V and 0 bases at J, with 6 bases between. The CDR3, as DNA: TGTGCCAGCAGTTACTCGTCCGTCTCTGGGGCCAACGTCCTGACTTTC. This sequence encodes CASSYSSVSGANVLTF.

The chain uses TRBV18 and TRBJ1-2; D gene unclear. Per germline, CDR1 KGHSH and CDR2 LQKENI. The V and J ends lost 6 bases and 3 bases respectively, with 17 bases between them. The CDR3 contains 15 residues. In nucleotides, the CDR3 is TGTGCCAGCTCCGACCAGCCAGGTCGCGACTATGGCTACACCTTC. Its protein product is CASSDQPGRDYGYTF.

The V call is TRBV20-1, the J call TRBJ1-5; no definite D call. Per germline, CDR1 DFQATT and CDR2 SNEGSKA (reference sequence). V was shortened by 3 bases and J by 2 bases, with 11 bases between the two germline ends. This CDR3 has 14 amino acids. The CDR3: CSASASAGNQPQHF. CDR3 DNA sequence: TGCAGTGCTAGTGCCAGTGCCGGCAATCAGCCCCAGCATTTT.

The sample holds one count of this clone. The chain links TRBV5-1 to TRBJ2-7, with 7 bases identical to TRBD1. The germline V gene has CDR1 SGHRS and CDR2 YFSETQ. V lost 5 bases and J lost 3; bases outside the gene matches: 5. The CDR3 totals 13 residues. This CDR3 is CASRVGQYYEQYF. The CDR3 DNA is TGCGCCAGCAGGGTGGGACAGTACTACGAGCAGTACTTC.

This clone is a singleton in its sample. V usage is TRBV6-6 and J usage is TRBJ1-1, with D possibly being TRBD1 (5 bases). The CDR3 sequence is 14 residues long. Germline V lookup: CDR1 MNHNY, CDR2 SVGAGI (reference sequence). Trimming removed 2 bases at V and 2 bases at J, with 9 bases between. CDR3 residues: CASSYPGQNTEAFF. The CDR3 DNA is TGTGCCAGCAGTTACCCAGGACAAAACACTGAAGCTTTCTTT.

V and J are TRBV18 and TRBJ1-4; D gene unclear. The CDR3 extends over 16 amino acids. Trimming stripped 3 bases from V and 0 bases from J, with 11 bases between. Germline V gene lookup returns CDR1 KGHSH and CDR2 LQKENI. CDR3 protein: CASSPGASTTNEKLFF. The CDR3 nucleotides are TGTGCCAGCTCACCGGGAGCAAGTACAACTAATGAAAAACTGTTTTTT.

The chain carries TRBV28 and TRBJ1-1; no clear D. The germline V gene encodes CDR1 MDHEN and CDR2 SYDVKM. Trimming took 3 bases from V and 8 from J, leaving 10 bases between them. This CDR3 region has 12 residues. Here the CDR3 reads CASSFGRFEAFF. CDR3 DNA: TGTGCCAGCAGTTTTGGGCGCTTCGAAGCTTTCTTT.

This clone has a handful of counts. The chain recombines TRBV10-2 with TRBJ1-5, with D tentatively TRBD1 (6 bases). V lost 11 bases, J lost 0 bases, and 17 bases lay in between. The CDR3 runs 15 residues. Per germline, CDR1 WSHSY and CDR2 SAAADI. Written as DNA, the CDR3 is TGCGCCGGACCGGGGGGCACATATAGCAATCAGCCCCAGCATTTT. It translates to CAGPGGTYSNQPQHF.

The rearrangement links TRBV5-1 to TRBJ1-1, with D uncertain. The CDR3 has 14 residues. Germline V gene lookup returns CDR1 SGHRS and CDR2 YFSETQ. The germline V and J ends were trimmed by 2 bases and 0 bases, with 8 bases remaining between them. The CDR3 DNA sequence: TGCGCCAGCAGCTTTGACATCATGAACACTGAAGCTTTCTTT. Translated, it gives CASSFDIMNTEAFF.

The V and J genes are TRBV11-2 and TRBJ1-3; D uncertain. CDR1 and CDR2 from the germline V gene are SGHAT and FQNNGV. The CDR3 consists of 15 residues. V lost 6 bases to trimming and J lost 3 bases, with 15 bases between them. The DNA of the CDR3 is TGTGCCAGCAGAACATACAGCAAAAGTGGAAACACCATATATTTT. Translating it yields CASRTYSKSGNTIYF.

V usage is TRBV7-9 and J usage is TRBJ1-3, with TRBD1 matching 7 bases. The CDR3 runs to 18 residues. Germline V gene lookup returns CDR1 SEHNR and CDR2 FQNEAQ (reference sequence). After removal of 4 bases from V and 0 bases from J, the junction contained 12 bases not matched to a gene. The CDR3 nucleotides are TGTGCCAGCAGCTCGACAGGGAATTTAGCCGGCTCTGGAAACACCATATATTTT. It encodes CASSSTGNLAGSGNTIYF.

This clone was seen only a few times. The chain uses TRBV5-4 and TRBJ1-1; D unresolved. Germline CDR1 reads SGHNT; CDR2 reads YYREEE (reference sequence). This CDR3 has 12 amino acids. V was shortened by 0 bases and J by 11 bases, with 11 bases between the two germline ends. The CDR3 nucleotides read TGTGCCAGCAGCTTGGATCCGGGTAACGCTTTCTTT. Protein product: CASSLDPGNAFF.

The chain carries TRBV6-4 and TRBJ2-1, with TRBD2 identical over 11 bases. This CDR3 comprises 13 residues. The trim removed 8 bases at V and 9 bases at J, leaving 6 bases unmatched. Germline CDR1 reads MRHNA; CDR2 reads SNTAGT. Written as DNA, the CDR3 is TGTGCCAGCCGATCGGGACTAGCGGCTGAGCAGTTCTTC. It yields the protein CASRSGLAAEQFF.

This rearrangement joins TRBV7-9 to TRBJ2-7; TRBD2 matches at 10 bases. The CDR3 loop spans 16 amino acids. Per germline, CDR1 SEHNR and CDR2 FQNEAQ (reference sequence). V lost 3 bases to trimming and J lost 5 bases; unmatched junction nucleotides: 10. The CDR3 loop reads CASSFSLAGAYDEQYF. In DNA, the CDR3 is TGTGCCAGCAGCTTTTCTCTAGCGGGGGCATACGACGAGCAGTACTTC. The variable domain in full, completed from reference TRBV7-9 and TRBJ2-7, reads DTGVSQNPRHKITKRGQNVTFRCDPISEHNRLYWYRQTLGQGPEFLTYFQNEAQLEKSRLLSDRFSAERPKGSFSTLEIQRTEQGDSAMYLCASSFSLAGAYDEQYFGPGTRLTVT.

V gene TRBV4-3 combines with J gene TRBJ1-6; no firm D call. Looked up from germline, CDR1 is LGHNA and CDR2 is YSLEER. V lost 4 bases and J 6 bases, leaving 19 bases between the germline ends. This CDR3 comprises 17 residues. CDR3 sequence reads: CASSRRPGGGVNSPLHF. CDR3 DNA sequence: TGCGCCAGCAGCCGTCGACCGGGCGGCGGGGTTAATTCACCCCTCCACTTT.

The rearrangement uses TRBV28 and TRBJ2-5, with D maybe TRBD1 (6 bases). The CDR3 has 16 amino acids. The germline V gene has CDR1 MDHEN and CDR2 SYDVKM. The V and J ends lost 6 bases and 4 bases respectively, with 21 bases between them. CDR3 loop: CASSRSGRGWRETQYF. The CDR3 nucleotides are TGTGCCAGCAGCCGAAGTGGCAGGGGCTGGAGAGAGACCCAGTACTTC.

CDR3 DNA sequence: TGTGCCAGCAGCAAGCCGGCAGGGTGGGAGCAGTACTTC. It yields the protein CASSKPAGWEQYF. V is TRBV21-1 and J is TRBJ2-7; TRBD1 reflects the table's D call only, with no check against the DNA. TRBV21-1 is a pseudogene locus. The CDR3 spans 13 residues.